This passage covers 14 T cell receptor beta chains from one sample sequenced in a study of human T cells and chemical hapten exposure. TCRdb called the RACE reads again in MiXCR, with one record for every CDR3 protein. The table lists 130,000 or so distinct CDR3 sequences, roughly 9.5% of them singletons. Time point indicated: healthy volunteer bleed at 2 weeks. The study extracted total RNA from unfractionated whole blood. Material: whole blood. The receptor source for this set is a male donor in good health. Some clones in this sample may be carry-over from other donors' samples.

This clonotype has a handful of counts. The chain is built from TRBV19 and TRBJ2-7, with TRBD1 matching over 7 bases. This CDR3 region has 15 residues. From germline, CDR1 is LNHDA and CDR2 SQIVND (reference sequence). V lost 3 bases, J lost 1 base, and 6 bases stayed unmatched. For the CDR3, the DNA is TGTGCCAGTAGTATGGGGGACAGTTTTTCCTACGAGCAGTACTTC. Protein product: CASSMGDSFSYEQYF.

V gene TRBV4-2 combines with J gene TRBJ2-7; D remains unclear. Deletions cut 2 bases from V and 7 bases from J, with 12 bases between. The germline V gene has CDR1 LGHNA and CDR2 YNFKEQ. CDR3 size: 13 residues. The CDR3 bases are TGTGCCAGCAGCCAATCGAAGGGTTGGGAGCAGTACTTC. Translated, it gives CASSQSKGWEQYF.

This clonotype was seen a few times. V usage is TRBV5-1 and J usage is TRBJ2-7; D might be TRBD2 (5 bases). V was cut by 0 bases and J by 4 bases, with 14 bases left in between. The CDR3 is made up of 15 amino acids. Germline V gene sequence: CDR1 SGHRS, CDR2 YFSETQ. Written as DNA, the CDR3 is TGCGCCAGCAGCTTGGAGGGCGCACGGGAATACGAGCAGTACTTC. Translating it yields CASSLEGAREYEQYF.

This clonotype was observed at least ten times. The CDR3 coding sequence is TGTGCCAGCAGCTTGGCAGGGCCCCACTCTGGGGCCAACGTCCTGACTTTC. This translates into CASSLAGPHSGANVLTF. V is TRBV5-6 and J is TRBJ2-6; D is perhaps TRBD1 (5 bases). CDR1 and CDR2 from the germline V gene are SGHDT and YYEEEE. The ends were cut back, 0 bases at V and 0 bases at J, with 10 bases in the middle. CDR3 length equals 17 residues.

This clonotype was seen a few times. The rearrangement uses TRBV5-1 and TRBJ1-1; D perhaps matches TRBD1 (5 bases). CDR1 is SGHRS, CDR2 YFSETQ, per germline. This CDR3 is 13 amino acids long. V lost 0 bases and J lost 8, with 11 bases in between. This CDR3 reads CASSLGWTPEAFF. The CDR3 DNA reads TGCGCCAGCAGCTTGGGGTGGACACCAGAAGCTTTCTTT. Supplemented by reference TRBV5-1 and TRBJ1-1, the full variable domain reads KAGVTQTPRYLIKTRGQQVTLSCSPISGHRSVSWYQQTPGQGLQFLFEYFSETQRNKGNFPGRFSGRQFSNSRSEMNVSTLELGDSALYLCASSLGWTPEAFFGQGTRLTVV.

This clonotype has ten or more counts. The chain has TRBV20-1 and TRBJ2-7; 7 bases fit TRBD2. The junction had 4 bases not matched to a gene; V was cut back by 0 bases and J by 2 bases. Germline V gene lookup returns CDR1 DFQATT and CDR2 SNEGSKA (reference sequence). This CDR3 region has 14 residues. The CDR3 DNA reads TGCAGTGCTAGAGATTCCCTAGCGGCCTACGAGCAGTACTTC. Translating gives CSARDSLAAYEQYF.

The chain employs TRBV19 and TRBJ1-2; D gene ambiguous. The germline V gene encodes CDR1 LNHDA and CDR2 SQIVND (reference sequence). V was pared by 7 bases and J by 4 bases, with 19 bases between. The CDR3 is 15 amino acids. CDR3 DNA sequence: TGTGCCAGTAAGGAAGGCGCCAGTACCCTCTATGGCTACACCTTC. Translation: CASKEGASTLYGYTF.

The J gene is TRBJ2-3, the V gene TRBV12-5, with D perhaps being TRBD1 or TRBD2 (5 bases each). Per the germline V gene, CDR1 is LGHNT and CDR2 is FRNRAP. The CDR3 loop spans 17 amino acids. V dropped 6 bases and J dropped 2 bases, with 21 bases sitting between them. As DNA, the CDR3 is TGTGCTAGTGGGGGGACCGTGAGACACGGCCTCACAGATACGCAGTATTTT. It specifies CASGGTVRHGLTDTQYF.

This clonotype was found a few times. The chain is built from TRBV2 and TRBJ2-7; 8 bases align to TRBD1. The CDR3 contains 14 residues. CDR1 and CDR2 from the germline V gene are SNHLY and FYNNEI. V trimming: 6 bases; J trimming: 2 bases; junction bases outside the gene matches: 6. The CDR3 region has the DNA TGTGCCAGCAGGGACGGACAGGGCACCTACGAGCAGTACTTC. It codes for CASRDGQGTYEQYF.

This clonotype was detected many times. The chain joins TRBV29-1 to TRBJ2-3; D unclear. V was clipped by 0 bases and J by 6 bases, with 4 bases between them. There are 11 residues in the CDR3. CDR1 and CDR2 (germline): SQVTM, ANQGSEA. The CDR3 loop is CSVEEADTQYF. The CDR3 DNA follows: TGCAGCGTTGAAGAGGCGGATACGCAGTATTTT.

The rearrangement uses TRBV9 and TRBJ2-7, with D tentatively TRBD1 (6 bases). CDR1 is SGDLS, CDR2 YYNGEE, per germline. There are 14 residues in the CDR3. V dropped 3 bases and J dropped 0 bases, with 10 bases sitting between them. The CDR3 here is CASSGGPSSYEQYF. The CDR3 coding sequence is TGTGCCAGCAGCGGGGGGCCCTCCTCCTACGAGCAGTACTTC.

This sequence joins TRBV19 and TRBJ2-7, with 7 bases lining up with TRBD1. This CDR3 comprises 14 residues. CDR1 and CDR2 (germline): LNHDA, SQIVND (reference sequence). Unmatched junction bases numbered 11, after V lost 6 bases and J lost 6 bases. DNA for the CDR3: TGTGCCAGTAGCCAGTCGACAGGGTATCCCGAGCAGTACTTC. Protein sequence: CASSQSTGYPEQYF.

The chain joins TRBV29-1 to TRBJ1-1; the D is unclear. The CDR3 is made up of 11 amino acids. Per germline, CDR1 SQVTM and CDR2 ANQGSEA. V lost 2 bases, J lost 5 bases, and 6 bases lay in between. For the CDR3, the DNA is TGCAGCGTTGAAAGGAATACTGAAGCTTTCTTT. It specifies CSVERNTEAFF.

The V and J genes are TRBV6-1 and TRBJ2-3, with 7 bases identical to TRBD2. The CDR3 is 15 amino acids. Germline-derived CDR1 and CDR2 are MNHNS and SASEGT. The V segment lost 3 bases and the J segment 1 base; nucleotides outside the gene matches: 4. CDR3 residues: CASSDRDYGTDTQYF. The CDR3 DNA is TGTGCCAGCAGTGACAGGGACTACGGCACAGATACGCAGTATTTT.